What follows are 9 T cell receptor beta chains derived from one specimen sequenced in a study of human T cells and chemical hapten exposure. Via MiXCR, TCRdb re-called the RACE reads, giving one row per CDR3 protein. Counted here are 95,000 or so distinct CDR3 sequences, roughly an eighth occurring once; the ten biggest clones make up 2.5% to 4%. Time point indicated: patch test 2, 6 weeks after DPC sensitization. Treatment described: therapeutic diphenylcyclopropenone sensitization with weekly scalp DPC. Material: whole blood, obtained in connection with sensitization to the hapten diphenylcyclopropenone (DPC). The origin of the receptors is a woman aged 40-49 years with alopecia areata. Some clones in this sample may be carry-over from other donors' samples.

The genes are TRBV7-9 and TRBJ2-1; 12 bases align to TRBD2. The CDR3 is 15 residues long. CDR1 is SEHNR and CDR2 is FQNEAQ in the germline V gene (reference sequence). Germline trimming cut 7 bases from V and 10 bases from J; bases unmatched to any gene: 11. CDR3 sequence reads: CASILAGGALMEQFF. The DNA of the CDR3 is TGTGCCAGCATACTAGCGGGGGGAGCCCTGATGGAGCAGTTCTTC.

The rearrangement links TRBV12-3 or TRBV12-4 to TRBJ2-3; unclear D gene. The CDR3 contains 13 residues. Between the trimmed V and J ends, which lost 7 bases and 1 base, there was a span of 9 bases. DNA of the CDR3: TGTGCCAGCAACCATGGGGGCACAGATACGCAGTATTTT. Translated: CASNHGGTDTQYF.

This clonotype was recorded at least ten times. J is TRBJ1-4 and V is TRBV4-2; weak D call: TRBD1 (5 bases). The V gene's germline CDR1 is LGHNA and CDR2 YNFKEQ. The CDR3 is made up of 14 amino acids. Trimming stripped 4 bases from V and 4 bases from J, with 10 bases between. For the CDR3, the DNA is TGTGCCAGCAGCCGTGAGGGGTTTAATGAAAAACTGTTTTTT. Residues: CASSREGFNEKLFF.

This clonotype has only a few counts. The gene calls are TRBV20-1 and TRBJ1-6; D not resolved. CDR1 and CDR2 from the germline V gene are DFQATT and SNEGSKA (reference sequence). The length of the CDR3 is 15 residues. The V gene lost 1 base and the J gene lost 7 bases, with 14 bases spanning the gap. CDR3 region: CSARGSAPRNSPLHF. The CDR3 DNA sequence: TGCAGTGCTAGAGGGAGCGCCCCTAGGAATTCACCCCTCCACTTT.

The genes are TRBV7-2 and TRBJ2-3; no firm D call. V was pared by 8 bases and J by 3 bases, with 21 bases between. The CDR3 sequence is 16 residues long. Germline V lookup: CDR1 SGHTA, CDR2 FQGNSA. The CDR3 loop is CASSLRAGRGTDTQYF. The CDR3 DNA is TGTGCCAGCTCTCTAAGGGCAGGTCGTGGGACAGATACGCAGTATTTT.

In its sample, this clonotype was seen many times. The chain recombines TRBV6-5 with TRBJ2-3; no clear D gene. The CDR3 covers 14 residues. V shed 6 bases and J shed 2 bases, with 12 bases lying between them. CDR1 is MNHEY and CDR2 is SVGAGI in the germline V gene. For the CDR3, the DNA is TGTGCCAGCAGCTCCCCAGCTGACACAGATACGCAGTATTTT. Residues: CASSSPADTDTQYF.

This clonotype has only a few counts. V is TRBV20-1 and J is TRBJ2-5; 7 bases line up with TRBD2. In germline, CDR1 is DFQATT, CDR2 SNEGSKA (reference sequence). V shed 6 bases, J shed 4 bases, and the junction held 11 bases outside the gene matches. The CDR3 runs 14 residues. The CDR3 sequence is CSAGSAGPRETQYF. The CDR3 bases are TGCAGTGCGGGATCAGCGGGGCCACGAGAGACCCAGTACTTC.

At least ten counts were recorded for this clonotype. The chain's CDR3 is CASSLEGAYEQYF. Written as DNA, the CDR3 is TGCGCCAGCAGCCTGGAAGGGGCCTACGAGCAGTACTTC. The V and J genes are TRBV5-1 and TRBJ2-7, with a tentative D call TRBD1 (5 bases). CDR3 length: 13 residues. Trimming cost V 4 bases and J 2 bases, with 10 bases left between them. Per germline, CDR1 SGHRS and CDR2 YFSETQ. Together with reference TRBV5-1 and TRBJ2-7, the CDR3 gives the full variable domain: KAGVTQTPRYLIKTRGQQVTLSCSPISGHRSVSWYQQTPGQGLQFLFEYFSETQRNKGNFPGRFSGRQFSNSRSEMNVSTLELGDSALYLCASSLEGAYEQYFGPGTRLTVT.

The DNA of the CDR3 is TGTGCCAGCAGCCCTCCAGGGAGAGGCACTGAAGCTTTCTTT. As protein: CASSPPGRGTEAFF. The rearrangement joins TRBV11-2 to TRBJ1-1; possibly TRBD1 for D (5 bases). Between the trimmed V and J ends, which lost 5 bases and 4 bases, there was a span of 14 bases. The CDR3 contains 14 residues. Germline values: CDR1 SGHAT, CDR2 FQNNGV.